This T cell receptor beta chain derives from a study of cytomegalovirus exposure and HLA in healthy donors. Trimming at V came to 1 base and at J to 6 bases, leaving 9 bases not matched to a gene. The CDR3 sequence is 16 residues long. CDR1 and CDR2 (germline): SGHVS, FQNEAQ. Note on this clone: Its antigen is currently unknown. This CDR3 is also generated by other DNA sequences in the sample.

The study ran its PCR with 60 Vbeta and 13 Jbeta primers. Clones were sequenced by immunoSEQ multiplex PCR, and TCRdb holds only the in-frame ones, with some missing. The sample includes some 190,000 clones, approximately 86% seen only once; the top ten take about 1%. Findings and limits, study-wide: In a later analysis, HLA-associated TCR beta chains were more clonally expanded than equally common others. Most TCRs appeared rarely, but some public TCRs recurred in many donors.

The sequenced material came from PBMCs. The V gene is TRBV7-8, the J gene TRBJ1-2, with 9 bases identical to TRBD1. This sequence originates from a boy younger than 10 in good health and CMV-seronegative. Written as DNA, the CDR3 is TGTGCCAGCAGCTTAGGGTCCGACGGGACAGGGAATGGCTACACCTTC. Translating gives CASSLGSDGTGNGYTF.